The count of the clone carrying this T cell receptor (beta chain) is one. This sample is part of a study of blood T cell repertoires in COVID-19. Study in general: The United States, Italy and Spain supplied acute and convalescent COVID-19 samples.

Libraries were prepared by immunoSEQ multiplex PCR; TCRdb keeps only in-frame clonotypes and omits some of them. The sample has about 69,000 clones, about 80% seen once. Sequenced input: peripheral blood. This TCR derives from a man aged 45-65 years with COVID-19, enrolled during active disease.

The CDR3 bases are TGTGCCAGCAATGCGCGGAACTCCTACGAGCAGTACTTC. It encodes CASNARNSYEQYF. The chain couples TRBV5-4 to TRBJ2-7; the D is unclear. Germline V CDR1 and CDR2: SGHNT, YYREEE (reference sequence). V was pared by 6 bases and J by 0 bases, with 10 bases between. The CDR3 has 13 residues.